Described below is a single T cell receptor beta chain sequence and its context. This sample stems from a study of response to subunit inactivated influenza vaccine. CDR1 is SNHLY, CDR2 FYNNEI, per germline. The CDR3 has 14 residues. After removal of 7 bases from V and 1 base from J, the junction contained 5 bases not matched to a gene. TCRdb re-derived calls from the RT-PCR reads in MiXCR, one entry per CDR3 protein. Of hundreds of thousands of distinct CDR3 sequences listed, 21% are singletons. This rearrangement joins TRBV2 to TRBJ2-7, with 9 nucleotides matching TRBD2. The sample in question was PBMCs from blood, obtained 21 months after vaccination. The origin of this receptor is a man aged 50 to 75 who received an inactivated influenza vaccine. CDR3 in DNA: TGTGCCAGCATGAGCGGGGGGAGTTCCTACGAGCAGTACTTC. As protein: CASMSGGSSYEQYF.